The entry below describes one TCR beta chain. This table comes from immunoSEQ multiplex PCR, and its TCRdb copy is limited to in-frame clones, with some not included. The sample gives 88,000 or so clones, about 90% of which show up once; more than 1.4% is in the top ten. Trimming shortened V by 6 bases and J by 5 bases, and 8 bases separated the two germline ends. In germline, CDR1 is MNHNY, CDR2 SVGAGI (reference sequence). There are 11 residues in the CDR3. This specimen belongs to a study of T cell changes during pregnancy in multiple sclerosis. The receptor was derived from a female donor with multiple sclerosis, enrolled in a pregnancy study. The material was peripheral blood, obtained before pregnancy. The chain joins TRBV6-6 to TRBJ2-7; D is ambiguous. CDR3 in amino acids: CASRFSNEQYF. For the CDR3, the DNA is TGTGCCAGCAGATTTTCTAACGAGCAGTACTTC.